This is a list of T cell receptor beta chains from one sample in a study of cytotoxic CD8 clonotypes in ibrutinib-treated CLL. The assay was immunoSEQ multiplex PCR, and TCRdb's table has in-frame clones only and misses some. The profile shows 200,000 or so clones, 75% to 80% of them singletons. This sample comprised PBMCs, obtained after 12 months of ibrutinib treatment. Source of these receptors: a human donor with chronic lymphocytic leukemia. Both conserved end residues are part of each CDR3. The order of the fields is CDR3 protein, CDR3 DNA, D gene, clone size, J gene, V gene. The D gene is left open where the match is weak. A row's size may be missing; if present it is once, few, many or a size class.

CASSQAVISNQPQHF TGCGCCAGCAGCCAAGCAGTTATTAGCAATCAGCCCCAGCATTTT . few TRBJ1-5 TRBV4-1
CASSVEPDSTQYF TGTGCCAGCAGCGTAGAGCCCGATTCTACGCAGTATTTT . few TRBJ2-3 TRBV9
CASRRGAYSSYNEQFF TGTGCCAGCAGGCGGGGGGCTTACAGCTCCTACAATGAGCAGTTCTTC . . TRBJ2-1 TRBV21-1
CASSQATAGQGRSEQYF TGTGCCAGCAGCCAAGCAACCGCGGGACAGGGGAGGAGCGAGCAGTACTTC TRBD1 few TRBJ2-7 TRBV4-2
CASRAGTANEKLFF TGTGCCAGCCGAGCCGGGACAGCGAATGAAAAACTGTTTTTT TRBD1 . TRBJ1-4 TRBV2
CASSYQPGAGEQFF TGTGCCAGCAGCTACCAGCCGGGGGCGGGAGAGCAGTTCTTC . . TRBJ2-1 TRBV5-6
CASSITGEVTNQPQHF TGTGCCAGCAGCATAACAGGGGAGGTGACCAATCAGCCCCAGCATTTT TRBD1 . TRBJ1-5 TRBV27
CASSQVGGTLAKNIQYF TGCGCCAGCAGCCAAGTGGGAGGGACTCTAGCCAAAAACATTCAGTACTTC TRBD2 . TRBJ2-4 TRBV4-1
CASSPGTEGSPLHF TGTGCCAGCTCGCCCGGGACAGAGGGGTCACCCCTCCACTTT TRBD1 . TRBJ1-6 TRBV18
CASRSPGQGFYEQYF TGCGCCAGCAGATCTCCGGGACAGGGTTTCTACGAGCAGTACTTC TRBD1 . TRBJ2-7 TRBV5-1
CASSQVLGYEQYF TGCGCCAGCAGCCAAGTTTTAGGATACGAGCAGTACTTC . . TRBJ2-7 TRBV4-1
CASSDRDNTEAFF TGTGCCAGCAGTGACCGGGACAACACTGAAGCTTTCTTT . many TRBJ1-1 TRBV6-4
CASSESYDPTGPTYEQYF TGTGCCAGCAGTGAATCCTACGATCCGACAGGGCCCACCTACGAGCAGTACTTC TRBD1 many TRBJ2-7 TRBV25-1
CASSKGASYEQYF TGTGCCAGCAGCAAAGGGGCCTCCTACGAGCAGTACTTC . many TRBJ2-7 TRBV21-1
CASSSPGLAPFF TGCGCCAGCAGCTCTCCGGGACTAGCGCCGTTCTTC TRBD2 once TRBJ2-1 TRBV5-1
CASSVGQGHEQYF TGTGCCAGCAGCGTCGGACAGGGCCACGAGCAGTACTTC TRBD1 . TRBJ2-7 TRBV7-6
CASKGYETGGVDTEAFF TGCGCCAGCAAGGGGTACGAGACAGGGGGCGTCGATACTGAAGCTTTCTTT TRBD1 . TRBJ1-1 TRBV5-1
CASRGTANTEAFF TGTGCCAGCAGGGGGACGGCGAACACTGAAGCTTTCTTT . once TRBJ1-1 TRBV2
CASRAPGQGGYGYTF TGCGCCAGCAGGGCACCGGGACAGGGAGGCTATGGCTACACCTTC TRBD1 . TRBJ1-2 TRBV10-1
CASSFGQEGNTIYF TGTGCCAGCAGCTTTGGACAGGAAGGAAACACCATATATTTT TRBD1 . TRBJ1-3 TRBV7-9
CALGWVEQFF TGTGCCTTAGGATGGGTTGAGCAGTTCTTC . . TRBJ2-1 TRBV6-6
CASSFRFSGANVLTF TGTGCCAGCAGTTTTCGATTCTCTGGGGCCAACGTCCTGACTTTC . once TRBJ2-6 TRBV28
CASSVGQGITEAFF TGTGCCAGCAGCGTAGGACAGGGCATCACTGAAGCTTTCTTT TRBD1 few TRBJ1-1 TRBV9
CASSLTGTVQETQYF TGTGCCAGCAGCCTGACCGGGACAGTTCAAGAGACCCAGTACTTC TRBD1 . TRBJ2-5 TRBV7-9
CASSSIGGSEQYF TGTGCCAGTTCCTCCATCGGGGGATCCGAGCAGTACTTC . few TRBJ2-7 TRBV19
CAGDTGELFF TGTGCCGGAGACACCGGGGAGCTGTTTTTT . few TRBJ2-2 TRBV27
CSAASGTSRVHTQYF TGCAGCGCTGCCTCCGGGACTAGCAGGGTGCATACGCAGTATTTT TRBD2 . TRBJ2-3 TRBV29-1
CASSLAGGSVGELFF TGTGCCAGTAGTCTGGCAGGGGGCTCGGTCGGGGAGCTGTTTTTT TRBD1 . TRBJ2-2 TRBV19
CASSPRGWIGANEQFF TGTGCCAGTAGTCCTCGAGGGTGGATAGGAGCAAATGAGCAGTTCTTC . . TRBJ2-1 TRBV19
CASSLEGNRGQPQHF TGCGCCAGCAGCTTGGAGGGGAACCGGGGTCAGCCCCAGCATTTT . once TRBJ1-5 TRBV5-1
CASSRDRLNTEAFF TGTGCCAGCTCACGGGACAGACTGAACACTGAAGCTTTCTTT TRBD1 . TRBJ1-1 TRBV18
CASSGTGPTDTQYF TGTGCCAGCAGTGGGACAGGACCCACAGATACGCAGTATTTT TRBD1 many TRBJ2-3 TRBV25-1
CASSLGGGQPQHF TGCGCCAGCAGCCTAGGGGGCGGGCAGCCCCAGCATTTT TRBD1 . TRBJ1-5 TRBV5-1
CASSRTMNTEAFF TGTGCCAGCAGCCGGACCATGAACACTGAAGCTTTCTTT . . TRBJ1-1 TRBV4-2
CASGLPGPREQYF TGTGCCAGCGGCCTACCGGGGCCGCGCGAGCAGTACTTC . . TRBJ2-7 TRBV11-2
CASSGDYQETQYF TGTGCCAGCAGTGGGGATTACCAAGAGACCCAGTACTTC . once TRBJ2-5 TRBV6-1
CASSQSGAVNYGYTF TGCGCCAGCAGTCAATCGGGAGCGGTGAACTATGGCTACACCTTC . . TRBJ1-2 TRBV23-1
CASSIQGVDNEQFF TGTGCCAGCAGCATTCAGGGGGTAGACAATGAGCAGTTCTTC TRBD1 . TRBJ2-1 TRBV9
CAWSVGGRGLEKLFF TGTGCCTGGAGTGTGGGGGGGCGCGGACTTGAAAAACTGTTTTTT . . TRBJ1-4 TRBV30
CSALTGVVATGGYTF TGCAGCGCCCTGACAGGGGTGGTGGCAACTGGCGGCTACACCTTC TRBD1 . TRBJ1-2 TRBV29-1
CASSWTSGTDTQYF TGTGCCAGCTCTTGGACTAGCGGTACAGATACGCAGTATTTT TRBD2 . TRBJ2-3 TRBV18